Presented here are 29 T cell receptor beta chains from one specimen sequenced in a study of regulatory T cells in long-lasting Graves disease. Time point in this sample: persistent/refractory GD, antithyroid drugs over 5 years with positive TRAb. PBMC-derived RNA was used for the TCR library. Both iRepertoire HTBI primers and Arm-PCR of CDR3 regions were used to build the TCR beta libraries. Each CDR3 protein is one row after TCRdb ran MiXCR on the multiplex PCR reads. The sample includes 350,000 to 450,000 distinct CDR3 sequences, roughly 20% of them seen just once. The source material was peripheral blood mononuclear cells (PBMCs), sampled when the disease was refractory, from a patient treated with antithyroid drugs. Source of these receptors: a woman aged 40-49 years with Graves disease.

The chain has TRBV29-1 and TRBJ1-1; D gene unclear. The CDR3 is 10 amino acids. Germline values: CDR1 SQVTM, CDR2 ANQGSEA. V was cut by 4 bases and J by 6 bases, with 6 bases left in between. The CDR3 protein is CSVGGSEAFF. CDR3 sequence (DNA): TGCAGCGTTGGAGGGTCTGAAGCTTTCTTT.

This clonotype was found many times. The rearrangement uses TRBV2 and TRBJ1-1, with TRBD1 matching over 8 bases. V lost 5 bases, J lost 6 bases, and 11 bases stayed unmatched. The germline V gene has CDR1 SNHLY and CDR2 FYNNEI. The CDR3 has 15 residues. Here the CDR3 DNA reads TGTGCCAGCAGTTCAGGACAGGGAAGTTGGTCTGAAGCTTTCTTT. This translates into CASSSGQGSWSEAFF.

In the case of this clonotype: A much bigger clone sits one base away, suggesting this may be a read error. This sequence joins TRBV20-1 and TRBJ2-5, with D maybe TRBD2 (6 bases). With 4 bases removed from V and 7 bases from J, the gap between germline ends came to 28 bases. Germline CDR1 reads DFQATT; CDR2 reads SNEGSKA (reference sequence). The CDR3 consists of 17 residues. The CDR3 spells CSATPLTRDQPRGTQYF. The CDR3 coding sequence is TGCAGTGCTACGCCCCTCACCCGGGACCAACCGCGGGGGACCCAGTACTTC.

The chain employs TRBV30 and TRBJ2-4; 14 positions match TRBD2. Germline V CDR1 and CDR2: GTSNPN, SVGIG (reference sequence). The CDR3 sequence is 14 residues long. V was pared by 6 bases and J by 9 bases, with 7 bases of the junction left unmatched. CDR3 region: CACFPGLAGAIQYF. CDR3 DNA sequence: TGTGCCTGCTTCCCGGGACTAGCGGGAGCCATTCAGTACTTC.

The V call is TRBV6-1, the J call TRBJ2-2; 10 bases are a match to TRBD2. CDR3 size: 14 residues. The V segment lost 5 bases and the J segment 7 bases; nucleotides outside the gene matches: 4. Germline V gene sequence: CDR1 MNHNS, CDR2 SASEGT. The CDR3 here is CASSRTSGIGELFF. The CDR3 bases are TGTGCCAGCAGTCGGACTAGCGGAATCGGGGAGCTGTTTTTT.

This clonotype was seen ten or more times. The rearrangement uses TRBV5-5 and TRBJ2-7; TRBD1 might be the D (6 bases). The CDR3 is 15 residues long. Germline values: CDR1 SGHKS, CDR2 YYEKEE (reference sequence). Trimming cost V 6 bases and J 2 bases, with 18 bases left between them. DNA for the CDR3: TGTGCCAGCACCTTCGGGACAATGGCAACCTACGAGCAGTACTTC. Protein sequence: CASTFGTMATYEQYF.

The chain has TRBV6-1 and TRBJ2-2; 11 bases agree with TRBD2. The CDR3 has 14 residues. The germline CDR1 and CDR2 sequences are MNHNS and SASEGT. The junction had 3 bases not matched to a gene; V was cut back by 5 bases and J by 7 bases. CDR3 in amino acids: CASSTSGSDGELFF. CDR3 in DNA: TGTGCCAGCAGTACTAGCGGGAGCGACGGGGAGCTGTTTTTT.

In regard to this clonotype: An end of the junction differs from the germline gene, which may be a read error. The V call is TRBV10-3, the J call TRBJ2-7; 11 nucleotides match TRBD2. The CDR3 has 15 amino acids. Per the germline V gene, CDR1 is ENHRY and CDR2 is SYGVKD. The CDR3: CVIRRSGGDSYEQYF. The DNA for the CDR3 is TGTGTCATCAGACGTAGCGGGGGGGACTCCTACGAGCAGTACTTC.

Turning to this clonotype: The junction and the germline gene differ at one end; a read error may be behind it. V gene TRBV7-3 combines with J gene TRBJ2-2, with D perhaps assigned TRBD1 or TRBD2 (5 bases each). Per germline, CDR1 SGHTA and CDR2 FQGTGA. This CDR3 has 15 residues. DNA of the CDR3: TGCGCCAGCAGCCAAGTCTTTGAGGGGCCCGGGGAGCTGTTTTTT. Encoded protein: CASSQVFEGPGELFF.

The sample holds many counts of this clonotype. The CDR3 DNA is TGTGCCAGCAGTCACTCGGAGGTAGAGACCCAGTACTTC. This translates into CASSHSEVETQYF. The V and J genes are TRBV2 and TRBJ2-5, with D possibly being TRBD2 (5 bases). The germline V gene has CDR1 SNHLY and CDR2 FYNNEI. The CDR3 runs 13 residues. With 5 bases removed from V and 4 bases from J, the gap between germline ends came to 11 bases.

The chain has TRBV9 and TRBJ2-2; the D is unclear. Trimming left V 4 bases short and J 7 bases short, with 11 bases between. The CDR3 is 13 amino acids. CDR1 and CDR2 from the germline V gene are SGDLS and YYNGEE. The CDR3 region is CASSTHLRGELFF. The DNA for the CDR3 is TGTGCCAGCAGCACTCACTTACGCGGGGAGCTGTTTTTT.

The J gene is TRBJ1-4, the V gene TRBV5-1; D unresolved. The V gene lost 4 bases and the J gene lost 7 bases, with 20 bases spanning the gap. Germline loops: CDR1 SGHRS, CDR2 YFSETQ. The length of the CDR3 is 16 residues. The CDR3 loop reads CASSLESPRLGEKLFF. CDR3 nucleotide sequence: TGCGCCAGCAGCCTGGAGAGCCCACGGCTGGGTGAAAAACTGTTTTTT.

This clonotype showed up many times. The V and J genes are TRBV28 and TRBJ2-7; 8 bases are a match to TRBD1. The CDR3 extends over 16 amino acids. V lost 5 bases and J lost 0; bases outside the gene matches: 9. Per the germline V gene, CDR1 is MDHEN and CDR2 is SYDVKM. The CDR3 coding sequence is TGTGCCAGCAGTACAGGGACAGGCCCAAGCTCCTACGAGCAGTACTTC. It is translated as CASSTGTGPSSYEQYF.

This clonotype was counted many times. The chain carries TRBV20-1 and TRBJ1-4; no definite D call. This CDR3 is 15 amino acids long. Per the germline V gene, CDR1 is DFQATT and CDR2 is SNEGSKA (reference sequence). The ends were cut back, 6 bases at V and 5 bases at J, with 19 bases in the middle. The CDR3 region has the DNA TGCAGTGCCGAAACGAGACACGGATCGAATGAAAAACTGTTTTTT. Translated: CSAETRHGSNEKLFF.

On this clonotype: Just one base apart from a much larger clone, this may be a read error. The J gene is TRBJ1-4, the V gene TRBV28; 7 nucleotides line up with TRBD1. There are 13 residues in the CDR3. Germline assignment: CDR1 MDHEN and CDR2 SYDVKM. The chain's CDR3 is CASRLDRIERLFF. The CDR3 DNA follows: TGTGCCAGCAGGTTGGACAGGATTGAAAGACTGTTTTTT.

This clonotype has at least ten counts. The chain joins TRBV2 to TRBJ1-1; TRBD1 might be the D (5 bases). Germline V gene data show CDR1 as SNHLY and CDR2 as FYNNEI. The CDR3 has 13 amino acids. V dropped 6 bases and J dropped 2 bases, with 10 bases sitting between them. The CDR3 sequence is CASSSDSNTEAFF. The CDR3 nucleotides read TGTGCCAGCAGCTCAGACAGCAACACTGAAGCTTTCTTT.

This clonotype was recorded many times. This chain links TRBV28 with TRBJ2-2; TRBD2 matches at 14 bases. Germline CDR1 is MDHEN and CDR2 is SYDVKM. Germline trimming cut 5 bases from V and 2 bases from J; bases unmatched to any gene: 7. CDR3 length: 18 residues. CDR3 residues: CASSAWTSGRKNTGELFF. CDR3 coding DNA: TGTGCCAGCAGTGCATGGACTAGCGGGAGGAAAAACACCGGGGAGCTGTTTTTT. The full variable domain, completed using reference TRBV28 and TRBJ2-2, is DVKVTQSSRYLVKRTGEKVFLECVQDMDHENMFWYRQDPGLGLRLIYFSYDVKMKEKGDIPEGYSVSREKKERFSLILESASTNQTSMYLCASSAWTSGRKNTGELFFGEGSRLTVL.

The rearrangement links TRBV7-2 to TRBJ2-7, with D possibly TRBD1 on 5 matching bases. The CDR3 runs 17 residues. Germline assignment: CDR1 SGHTA and CDR2 FQGNSA. With 2 bases removed from V and 0 bases from J, the gap between germline ends came to 17 bases. As DNA, the CDR3 is TGTGCCAGCAGCTTATTCTACAGGCCAGATTACTCCTACGAGCAGTACTTC. Translation gives CASSLFYRPDYSYEQYF.

This clonotype was counted many times. The chain is built from TRBV15 and TRBJ2-5; maybe TRBD2 (6 bases). The CDR3 has 16 residues. Per the germline V gene, CDR1 is LNHNV and CDR2 is YYDKDF (reference sequence). Trimming stripped 1 base from V and 1 base from J, with 13 bases between. CDR3 residues: CATSRGTGGGQETQYF. In DNA form, the CDR3 reads TGTGCCACCAGCAGAGGGACCGGGGGAGGCCAAGAGACCCAGTACTTC.

The sample holds many counts of this clonotype. The chain couples TRBV6-1 to TRBJ2-7, with D perhaps TRBD1 (6 bases). Germline loops: CDR1 MNHNS, CDR2 SASEGT. This CDR3 is built from 13 residues. V lost 8 bases, J lost 3 bases, and 14 bases lay in between. CDR3 region: CASLDRRSYEQYF. CDR3 DNA: TGTGCCAGCCTCGACAGGAGGAGCTACGAGCAGTACTTC.

This clonotype showed up many times. The V and J genes are TRBV12-3 or TRBV12-4 and TRBJ2-2; D is possibly TRBD2 (7 bases). The CDR3 totals 16 residues. Trimming took 2 bases from V and 6 from J, leaving 16 bases between them. This CDR3 reads CASSLISRGGSGELFF. The CDR3 DNA is TGTGCCAGCAGTTTAATTTCCAGGGGAGGGTCCGGGGAGCTGTTTTTT.

The genes are TRBV3-1 and TRBJ2-5; 13 bases agree with TRBD2. Germline lookup yields CDR1 LGHDT and CDR2 YNNKEL (reference sequence). The trim removed 0 bases at V and 7 bases at J, leaving 8 bases unmatched. The CDR3 contains 17 residues. CDR3 protein: CASSQDGRGLAGVTQYF. CDR3 coding DNA: TGTGCCAGCAGCCAAGATGGCCGCGGACTAGCGGGAGTGACCCAGTACTTC.

The rearrangement uses TRBV4-1 and TRBJ2-7; TRBD2 matches at 11 bases. This CDR3 spans 15 amino acids. Germline trimming cut 3 bases from V and 3 bases from J; bases unmatched to any gene: 4. Germline V gives CDR1 MGHRA, CDR2 YSYEKL. As DNA, the CDR3 is TGCGCCAGCAGCCACCGACTAGCGGGAATCTACGAGCAGTACTTC. As protein: CASSHRLAGIYEQYF.

This clonotype showed up many times. This sequence joins TRBV6-2 or TRBV6-3 and TRBJ2-5, with D maybe TRBD1 (6 bases). CDR3 size: 15 residues. V lost 2 bases and J lost 4, with 14 bases in between. CDR1 is MNHEY, CDR2 SVGEGT, per germline. The CDR3 DNA is TGTGCCAGCAGTTACGGGGGCTGGACGAGAGAGACCCAGTACTTC. It encodes CASSYGGWTRETQYF.

The rearrangement uses TRBV6-1 and TRBJ2-2; 9 bases align to TRBD1. Germline CDR1 and CDR2: MNHNS and SASEGT. The CDR3 is made up of 15 amino acids. Trimming at V came to 2 bases and at J to 6 bases, leaving 4 bases not matched to a gene. In DNA form, the CDR3 reads TGTGCCAGCAGTGAAAAAGGGACAGGGTCCGGGGAGCTGTTTTTT. This translates into CASSEKGTGSGELFF.

Ten or more counts support this clonotype. The chain couples TRBV28 to TRBJ1-5; D may be TRBD1 (5 bases). Germline V gene data show CDR1 as MDHEN and CDR2 as SYDVKM. V lost 8 bases and J lost 3, with 17 bases in between. The CDR3 sequence is 15 residues long. CDR3 sequence: CASGIRGPPNQPQHF. DNA of the CDR3: TGTGCCAGCGGGATCCGGGGCCCCCCCAATCAGCCCCAGCATTTT.

V gene TRBV18 combines with J gene TRBJ2-5; D not certain. CDR3 length: 14 amino acids. Germline CDR1 is KGHSH and CDR2 is LQKENI. V was trimmed by 2 bases and J by 2 bases, leaving 9 bases between them. The CDR3: CASSPGKGQETQYF. For the CDR3, the DNA is TGTGCCAGCTCACCAGGAAAAGGTCAAGAGACCCAGTACTTC.

The chain uses TRBV15 and TRBJ2-5; D tentatively reads TRBD1 or TRBD2 (6 bases each). V dropped 11 bases and J dropped 2 bases, with 12 bases sitting between them. Germline loops: CDR1 LNHNV, CDR2 YYDKDF (reference sequence). This CDR3 is built from 12 residues. The DNA of the CDR3 is TGTGCCGAGGGGGGCTTTCAAGAGACCCAGTACTTC. The encoded protein is CAEGGFQETQYF.

This clonotype was observed a handful of times. The J gene is TRBJ2-2, the V gene TRBV6-1, with 8 bases that match TRBD2. V shed 9 bases and J 1 base; nucleotides not matched to a gene: 13. CDR1 is MNHNS, CDR2 SASEGT, per germline. CDR3 length equals 17 residues. CDR3: CASPGGASGLNTGELFF. Written as DNA, the CDR3 is TGTGCCAGTCCCGGGGGGGCTAGCGGGCTGAACACCGGGGAGCTGTTTTTT.